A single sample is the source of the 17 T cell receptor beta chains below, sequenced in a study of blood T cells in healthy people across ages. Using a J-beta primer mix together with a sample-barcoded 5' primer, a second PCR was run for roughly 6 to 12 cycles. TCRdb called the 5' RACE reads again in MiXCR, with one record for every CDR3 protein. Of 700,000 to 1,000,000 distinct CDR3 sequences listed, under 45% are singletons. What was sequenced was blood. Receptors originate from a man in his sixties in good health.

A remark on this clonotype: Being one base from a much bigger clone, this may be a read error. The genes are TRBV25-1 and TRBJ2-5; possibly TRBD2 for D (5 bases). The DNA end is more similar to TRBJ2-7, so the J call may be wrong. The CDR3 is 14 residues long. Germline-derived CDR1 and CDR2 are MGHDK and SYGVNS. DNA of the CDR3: TGTGCCAGCAGTGAAGGAGGTGACCCCTACGAGCAGTACTTC. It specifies CASSEGGDPYEQYF.

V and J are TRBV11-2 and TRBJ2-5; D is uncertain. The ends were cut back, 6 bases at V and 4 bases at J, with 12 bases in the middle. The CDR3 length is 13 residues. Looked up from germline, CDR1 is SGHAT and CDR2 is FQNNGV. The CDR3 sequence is CASSARTGETQYF. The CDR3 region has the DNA TGTGCCAGCAGTGCCAGGACGGGAGAGACCCAGTACTTC.

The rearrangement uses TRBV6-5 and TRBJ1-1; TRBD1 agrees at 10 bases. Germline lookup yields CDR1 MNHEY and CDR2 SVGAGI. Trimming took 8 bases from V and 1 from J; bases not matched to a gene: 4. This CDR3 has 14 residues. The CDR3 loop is CASFDRGPNTEAFF. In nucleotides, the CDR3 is TGTGCCAGCTTCGACAGGGGGCCGAACACTGAAGCTTTCTTT.

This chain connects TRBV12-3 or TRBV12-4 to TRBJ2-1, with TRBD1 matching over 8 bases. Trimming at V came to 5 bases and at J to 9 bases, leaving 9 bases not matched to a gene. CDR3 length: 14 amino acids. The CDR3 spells CASSPGQGRGEQFF. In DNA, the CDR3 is TGTGCCAGCAGTCCTGGACAGGGCAGAGGTGAGCAGTTCTTC.

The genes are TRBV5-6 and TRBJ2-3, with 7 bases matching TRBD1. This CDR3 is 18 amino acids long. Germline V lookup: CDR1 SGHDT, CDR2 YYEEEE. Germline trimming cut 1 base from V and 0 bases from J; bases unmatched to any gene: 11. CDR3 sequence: CASSLTGQPRGSTDTQYF. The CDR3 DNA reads TGTGCCAGCAGCTTGACGGGACAGCCAAGGGGTAGCACAGATACGCAGTATTTT.

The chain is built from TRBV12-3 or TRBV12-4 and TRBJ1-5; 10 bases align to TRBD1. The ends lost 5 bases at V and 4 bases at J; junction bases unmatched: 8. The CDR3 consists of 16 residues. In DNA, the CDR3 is TGTGCCAGCAGTCCTCCGGGACAGGGGCCGAATCAGCCCCAGCATTTT. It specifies CASSPPGQGPNQPQHF.

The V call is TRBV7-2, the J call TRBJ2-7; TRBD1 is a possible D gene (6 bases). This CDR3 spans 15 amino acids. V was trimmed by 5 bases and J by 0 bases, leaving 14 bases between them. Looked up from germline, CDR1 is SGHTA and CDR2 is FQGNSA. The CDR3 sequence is CASSRSPGDSYEQYF. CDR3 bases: TGTGCCAGCAGCCGCTCGCCAGGGGACTCCTACGAGCAGTACTTC.

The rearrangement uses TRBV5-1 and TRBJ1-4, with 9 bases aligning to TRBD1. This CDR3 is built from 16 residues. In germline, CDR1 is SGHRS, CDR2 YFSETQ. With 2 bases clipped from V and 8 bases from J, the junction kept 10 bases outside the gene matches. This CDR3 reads CASSFTTGTGNEKLFF. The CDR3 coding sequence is TGCGCCAGCAGCTTTACCACCGGGACAGGGAACGAAAAACTGTTTTTT.

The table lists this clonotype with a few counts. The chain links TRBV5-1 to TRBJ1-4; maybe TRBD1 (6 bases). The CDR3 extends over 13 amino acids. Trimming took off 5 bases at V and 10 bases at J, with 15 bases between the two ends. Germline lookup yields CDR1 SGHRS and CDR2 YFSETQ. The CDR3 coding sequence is TGCGCCAGCAGATCGGACAGCGTTGGAAAACTGTTTTTT. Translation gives CASRSDSVGKLFF.

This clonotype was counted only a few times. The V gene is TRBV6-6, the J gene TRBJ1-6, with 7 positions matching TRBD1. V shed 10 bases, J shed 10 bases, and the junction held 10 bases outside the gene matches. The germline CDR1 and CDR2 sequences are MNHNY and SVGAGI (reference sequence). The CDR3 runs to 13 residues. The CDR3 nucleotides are TGTGCCATTGCCGGGACAGAGACCTCACCCCTCCACTTT. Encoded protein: CAIAGTETSPLHF.

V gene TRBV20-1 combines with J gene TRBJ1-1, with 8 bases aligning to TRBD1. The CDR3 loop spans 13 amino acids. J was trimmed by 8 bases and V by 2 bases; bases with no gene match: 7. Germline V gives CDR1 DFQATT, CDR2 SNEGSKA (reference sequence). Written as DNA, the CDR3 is TGCAGTGCTAGAAGGGACAGGCAAAAAGAAGCTTTCTTT. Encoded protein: CSARRDRQKEAFF.

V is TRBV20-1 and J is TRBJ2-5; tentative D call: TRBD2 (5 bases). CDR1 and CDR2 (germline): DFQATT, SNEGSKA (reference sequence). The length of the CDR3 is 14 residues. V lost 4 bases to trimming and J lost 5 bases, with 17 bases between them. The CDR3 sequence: CSAKDVMGSETQYF. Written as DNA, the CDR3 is TGCAGTGCTAAAGACGTTATGGGGAGCGAGACCCAGTACTTC.

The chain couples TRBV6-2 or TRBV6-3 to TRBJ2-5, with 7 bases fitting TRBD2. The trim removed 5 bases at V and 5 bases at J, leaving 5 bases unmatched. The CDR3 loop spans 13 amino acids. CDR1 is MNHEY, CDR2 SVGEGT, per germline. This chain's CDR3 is CASSRLARETQYF. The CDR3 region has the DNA TGTGCCAGCAGTCGACTAGCCCGGGAGACCCAGTACTTC.

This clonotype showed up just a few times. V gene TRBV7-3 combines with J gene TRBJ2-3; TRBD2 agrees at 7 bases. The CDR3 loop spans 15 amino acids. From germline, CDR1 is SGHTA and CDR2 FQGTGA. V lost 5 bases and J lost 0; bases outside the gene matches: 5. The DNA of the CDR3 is TGTGCCAGCAGCCGGGACTATCTTAGCACAGATACGCAGTATTTT. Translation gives CASSRDYLSTDTQYF.

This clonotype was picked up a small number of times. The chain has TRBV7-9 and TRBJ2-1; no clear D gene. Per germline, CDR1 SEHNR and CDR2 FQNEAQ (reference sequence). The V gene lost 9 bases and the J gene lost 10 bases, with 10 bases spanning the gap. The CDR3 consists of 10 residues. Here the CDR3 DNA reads TGTGCCAGTGAAGGAACAGAGCAGTTCTTC. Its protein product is CASEGTEQFF.

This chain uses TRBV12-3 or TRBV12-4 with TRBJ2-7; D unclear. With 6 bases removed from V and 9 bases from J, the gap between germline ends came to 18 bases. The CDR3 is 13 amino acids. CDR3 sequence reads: CASSSRPTDGQYF. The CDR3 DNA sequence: TGTGCCAGCAGCTCTCGACCGACCGACGGGCAGTACTTC.

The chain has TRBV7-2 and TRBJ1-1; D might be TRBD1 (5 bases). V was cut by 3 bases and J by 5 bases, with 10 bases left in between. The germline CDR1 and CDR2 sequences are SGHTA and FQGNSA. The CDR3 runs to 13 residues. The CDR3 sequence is CASSLPGFTEAFF. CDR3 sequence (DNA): TGTGCCAGCAGCTTGCCAGGGTTTACTGAAGCTTTCTTT. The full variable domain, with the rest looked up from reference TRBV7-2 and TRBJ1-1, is GAGVSQSPSNKVTEKGKDVELRCDPISGHTALYWYRQSLGQGLEFLIYFQGNSAPDKSGLPSDRFSAERTGGSVSTLTIQRTQQEDSAVYLCASSLPGFTEAFFGQGTRLTVV.